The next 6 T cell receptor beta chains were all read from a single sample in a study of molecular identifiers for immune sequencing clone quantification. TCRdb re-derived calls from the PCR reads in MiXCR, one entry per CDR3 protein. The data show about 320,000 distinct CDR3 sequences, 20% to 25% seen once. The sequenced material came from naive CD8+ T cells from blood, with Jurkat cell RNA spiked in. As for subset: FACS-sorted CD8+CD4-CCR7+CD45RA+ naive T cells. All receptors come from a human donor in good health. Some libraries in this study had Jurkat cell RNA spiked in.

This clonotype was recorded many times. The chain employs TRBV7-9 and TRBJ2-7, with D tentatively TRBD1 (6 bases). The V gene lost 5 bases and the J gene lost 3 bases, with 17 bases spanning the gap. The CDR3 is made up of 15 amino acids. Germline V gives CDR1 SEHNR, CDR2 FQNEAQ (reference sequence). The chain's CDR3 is CASSLEQGAGYEQYF. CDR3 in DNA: TGTGCCAGCAGCCTAGAACAGGGTGCCGGCTACGAGCAGTACTTC.

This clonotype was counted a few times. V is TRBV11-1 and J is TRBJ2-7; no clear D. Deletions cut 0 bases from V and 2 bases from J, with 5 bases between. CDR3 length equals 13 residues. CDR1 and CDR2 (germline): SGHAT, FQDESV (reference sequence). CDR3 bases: TGTGCCAGCAGCTTAGCGGTGGCCTACGAGCAGTACTTC. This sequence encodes CASSLAVAYEQYF.

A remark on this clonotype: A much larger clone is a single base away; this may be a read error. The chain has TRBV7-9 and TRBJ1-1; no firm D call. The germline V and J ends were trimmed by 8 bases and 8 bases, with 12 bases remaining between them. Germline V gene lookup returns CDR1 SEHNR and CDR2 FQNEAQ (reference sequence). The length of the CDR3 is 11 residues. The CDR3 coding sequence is TGTGCCAGCCTACCCCAGGACGAAGCTTTCTTT. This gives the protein CASLPQDEAFF.

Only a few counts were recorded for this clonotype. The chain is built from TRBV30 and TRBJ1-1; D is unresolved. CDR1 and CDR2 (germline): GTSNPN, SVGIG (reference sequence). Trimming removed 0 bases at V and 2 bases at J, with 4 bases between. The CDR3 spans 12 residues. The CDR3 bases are TGTGCCTGGAGTGTAATAAACACTGAAGCTTTCTTT. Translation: CAWSVINTEAFF.

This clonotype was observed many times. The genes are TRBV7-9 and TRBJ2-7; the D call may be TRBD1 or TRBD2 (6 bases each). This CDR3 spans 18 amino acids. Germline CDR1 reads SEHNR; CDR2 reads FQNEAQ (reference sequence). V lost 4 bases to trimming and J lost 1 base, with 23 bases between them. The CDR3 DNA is TGTGCCAGCAGCTATGCACCGGGTACAGGGAGCGGGTCCTACGAGCAGTACTTC. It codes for CASSYAPGTGSGSYEQYF.

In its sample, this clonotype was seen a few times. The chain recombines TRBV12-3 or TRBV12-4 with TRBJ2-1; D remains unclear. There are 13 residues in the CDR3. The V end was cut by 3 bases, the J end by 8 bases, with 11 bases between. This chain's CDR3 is CASSFPMNDEQFF. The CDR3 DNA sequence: TGTGCCAGCAGTTTTCCAATGAACGATGAGCAGTTCTTC.